This T cell receptor beta chain emerged from a study of long-term antiretroviral therapy in people with HIV. General study results and limits: Repertoire dominance by clones expanded before ART was seen at all time points.

To note about this clone: Its target is not known.

Post-ART PBMC samples numbered at least two per donor, and pre-ART ones at least one. 1-10 million cryopreserved PBMC were held in samples before DNA extraction. At the survey level, the v3.0 immunoSEQ assay was run. Data came from immunoSEQ multiplex PCR; TCRdb stores just in-frame clones and leaves some out. The sample shows thousands of clones, around 83% of them seen only once. The CDR3 has 18 amino acids. Trimming removed 2 bases from V and 0 bases from J, with 14 bases in between. Per germline, CDR1 SGHVS and CDR2 FQNEAQ. The sequence was collected from a man aged 25 to 45 with HIV. The source material was unsorted PBMCs, sampled 0.3 years before starting antiretroviral therapy. V and J are TRBV7-8 and TRBJ2-6, with unresolved D. The CDR3 bases are TGTGCCAGCAGCTTACGATCAATCTCCTCCTCTGGGGCCAACGTCCTGACTTTC. Protein product: CASSLRSISSSGANVLTF. The full variable domain, its missing parts supplied by reference TRBV7-8 and TRBJ2-6, is GAGVSQSPRYKVAKRGQDVALRCDPISGHVSLFWYQQALGQGPEFLTYFQNEAQLDKSGLPSDRFFAERPEGSVSTLKIQRTQQEDSAVYLCASSLRSISSSGANVLTFGAGSRLTVL.